The clone carrying this TCR beta chain was detected ten times or more. This sample was included in a study of T-cell reconstitution after alpha-beta-depleted transplantation in children. Using unique molecular identifiers, the investigators prepared the TCRbeta library. TCRdb processed the PCR reads anew with MiXCR; each CDR3 protein has one entry. Of some 200,000 distinct CDR3 sequences listed, approximately 6.6% are singletons. Germline V lookup: CDR1 SQVTM, CDR2 ANQGSEA. This CDR3 has 14 residues. Deletions cut 6 bases from V and 7 bases from J, with 21 bases between. The chain couples TRBV29-1 to TRBJ1-2; possible D gene TRBD1, 5 bases. This clonotype was sampled from a human donor who donated a stem cell graft to a child with Wiskott-Aldrich syndrome. This sample comprised PBMCs from the stem cell graft donor, obtained from the stem cell graft. CDR3 residues: CSVASTADGRGYTF. In nucleotides, the CDR3 is TGCAGCGTAGCCTCGACAGCTGATGGCCGTGGCTACACCTTC.